The 6 T cell receptor beta chains below all came from one sample that was sequenced in a study of human T cells and chemical hapten exposure. TCRdb re-analysed the RACE reads in MiXCR, keeping a single row per CDR3 protein. The sample shows about 51,000 distinct CDR3 sequences, about 9.4% of them seen only once. Time point: pre-sensitization, week 0. This sample's treatment: therapeutic diphenylcyclopropenone sensitization with weekly scalp DPC. The sample here was whole blood, taken in connection with sensitization to the hapten diphenylcyclopropenone (DPC). The receptor source for this set is a woman in her thirties or forties with alopecia areata. Some clones in this sample may be carry-over from other donors' samples.

At least ten counts were recorded for this clonotype. The CDR3 nucleotides are TGTGCCAGCAGCCCGCCAGGAGAGAACACTGAAGCTTTCTTT. Encoded protein: CASSPPGENTEAFF. The chain carries TRBV7-9 and TRBJ1-1; D call uncertain. V lost 5 bases, J lost 1 base, and 11 bases lay in between. In germline, CDR1 is SEHNR, CDR2 FQNEAQ (reference sequence). CDR3 length equals 14 residues. The full variable domain, rest sourced from reference TRBV7-9 and TRBJ1-1, is DTGVSQNPRHKITKRGQNVTFRCDPISEHNRLYWYRQTLGQGPEFLTYFQNEAQLEKSRLLSDRFSAERPKGSFSTLEIQRTEQGDSAMYLCASSPPGENTEAFFGQGTRLTVV.

This clonotype showed up many times. The rearrangement joins TRBV20-1 to TRBJ1-5; D is perhaps TRBD1 (5 bases). The germline gives CDR1 DFQATT, CDR2 SNEGSKA (reference sequence). Trimming cost V 3 bases and J 1 base, with 13 bases left between them. The CDR3 spans 15 residues. The CDR3 loop is CSARTAPTSNQPQHF. The CDR3 coding sequence is TGCAGTGCTAGGACAGCTCCTACGAGCAATCAGCCCCAGCATTTT.

This clonotype was seen ten or more times. This chain links TRBV6-6 with TRBJ2-7; unclear D gene. The CDR3 consists of 12 residues. V was shortened by 5 bases and J by 7 bases, with 12 bases between the two germline ends. From germline, CDR1 is MNHNY and CDR2 SVGAGI (reference sequence). The CDR3 here is CASSASTWEQYF. In DNA form, the CDR3 reads TGTGCCAGCAGTGCGTCGACCTGGGAGCAGTACTTC.

Ten or more counts support this clonotype. The J gene is TRBJ2-1, the V gene TRBV6-5; TRBD2 is a possible D gene (5 bases). Germline assignment: CDR1 MNHEY and CDR2 SVGAGI. V lost 4 bases and J 13 bases, leaving 14 bases between the germline ends. The CDR3 sequence is 12 residues long. CDR3 amino acids: CASSSPIGVQFF. The CDR3 DNA follows: TGTGCCAGCAGTTCCCCAATCGGGGTACAGTTCTTC.

This clonotype was picked up many times. The gene calls are TRBV18 and TRBJ2-7, with TRBD1 matching over 7 bases. The J segment lost 4 bases and the V segment lost 5 bases, leaving 11 bases of the junction unmatched. CDR3 length equals 15 residues. Germline CDR1 reads KGHSH; CDR2 reads LQKENI. The DNA of the CDR3 is TGTGCCAGCTCAAAAGCCGGGACAGTCGGGTACGAGCAGTACTTC. This gives the protein CASSKAGTVGYEQYF.

This chain joins TRBV28 and TRBJ2-3; D ambiguous. Germline loops: CDR1 MDHEN, CDR2 SYDVKM. V gave up 6 bases and J gave up 6 bases, with 16 bases separating them. The CDR3 consists of 14 residues. CDR3 coding DNA: TGTGCCAGCAGCGTGGTATCCGCAGGCGATACGCAGTATTTT. This sequence encodes CASSVVSAGDTQYF.